The present T cell receptor beta chain was sequenced within a study of blood T cell repertoires in COVID-19. Overall study: Some COVID-19 samples were acute and others convalescent; all came from the United States, Italy and Spain.

While infection was still active, Seattle patients were enrolled and then followed longitudinally. Germline loops: CDR1 ENHRY, CDR2 SYGVKD. This CDR3 region has 12 residues. Trimming left V 10 bases short and J 4 bases short, with 11 bases between. Authors' data handling: Scientists estimated how many nucleated cells there were by amplifying reference gene primers. Profiling relied on immunoSEQ multiplex PCR, and the TCRdb table lists in-frame clones only, not all of them. The V and J calls and clone size are taken from that table; D and trimming were inferred from the DNA. Among 120,000 or so clones, about four fifths were seen once, and the ten largest hold roughly a sixth.

This receptor was obtained from a man aged 25-40 years with COVID-19, enrolled during active disease. The sequenced sample was peripheral blood. V is TRBV10-3 and J is TRBJ1-5, with D uncertain. The CDR3 DNA reads TGTGCCACCAGCCCAAATAATCAGCCCCAGCATTTT. This codes for CATSPNNQPQHF.